These 30 T cell receptor beta chains were sequenced from one sample in a study of T cells after yellow fever vaccination. MiXCR, run by TCRdb on the 5' RACE reads, gives a single entry per CDR3 protein. This sample has about 45,000 distinct CDR3 sequences; approximately 6.3% occur once, and the top ten carry 15%. Source: CD8+ T cells not binding an NS4B(214-222) dextramer, sorted from PBMCs, taken 45 days after the yellow fever booster vaccination. Every receptor here comes from a man under 40 who received the YFV17D yellow fever vaccine.

This clonotype has ten or more counts. The chain is built from TRBV20-1 and TRBJ1-4; D unclear. Trimming left V 0 bases short and J 7 bases short, with 15 bases between. The CDR3 contains 15 residues. The germline CDR1 and CDR2 sequences are DFQATT and SNEGSKA (reference sequence). The CDR3 spells CSARDLGKAPEKLFF. The CDR3 nucleotides are TGCAGTGCTAGAGATCTGGGGAAGGCGCCTGAAAAACTGTTTTTT.

This chain links TRBV7-3 with TRBJ2-1, with TRBD1 identical over 9 bases. V shed 4 bases and J 12 bases; nucleotides not matched to a gene: 16. The CDR3 is 16 residues long. From germline, CDR1 is SGHTA and CDR2 FQGTGA. The CDR3 region is CASSSTGQGDPDGQFF. The CDR3 bases are TGTGCCAGCAGCTCGACGGGACAGGGAGACCCCGACGGGCAGTTCTTC.

This clonotype showed up many times. V and J are TRBV7-9 and TRBJ1-1; 7 bases align to TRBD1. V shed 6 bases, J shed 2 bases, and the junction held 9 bases outside the gene matches. The germline V gene encodes CDR1 SEHNR and CDR2 FQNEAQ (reference sequence). The CDR3 covers 15 residues. The CDR3 nucleotides are TGTGCCAGCAGTACCACACAGGGGCCAAACACTGAAGCTTTCTTT. Residues: CASSTTQGPNTEAFF.

This clonotype was detected ten times or more. J is TRBJ2-7 and V is TRBV20-1; 8 nucleotides match TRBD1. The germline CDR1 and CDR2 sequences are DFQATT and SNEGSKA (reference sequence). Trimming removed 5 bases from V and 5 bases from J; junction bases left unmatched: 8. This CDR3 contains 13 residues. The CDR3, as DNA: TGCAGTGCTCCGACAGGGGAGGTTAACGAGCAGTACTTC. This sequence encodes CSAPTGEVNEQYF.

This clonotype was seen many times. J is TRBJ2-1 and V is TRBV6-5; 9 positions match TRBD1. CDR3 size: 14 residues. The J segment lost 5 bases and the V segment lost 2 bases, leaving 1 base of the junction unmatched. Germline V gene lookup returns CDR1 MNHEY and CDR2 SVGAGI. CDR3 sequence reads: CASSYDRGDNEQFF. The CDR3 DNA is TGTGCCAGCAGTTACGACAGGGGGGACAATGAGCAGTTCTTC.

This clonotype was seen many times. This rearrangement joins TRBV14 to TRBJ2-2; 9 bases align to TRBD2. V gave up 1 base and J gave up 6 bases; unmatched junction bases: 0. The CDR3 has 14 amino acids. Germline-derived CDR1 and CDR2 are SGHDN and FVKESK. In DNA form, the CDR3 reads TGTGCCAGCAGCCAAGTAGCGGGAGCCGGGGAGCTGTTTTTT. It is translated as CASSQVAGAGELFF.

This clonotype was observed many times. The J gene is TRBJ2-3, the V gene TRBV12-3 or TRBV12-4; TRBD1 might be the D (6 bases). This CDR3 contains 13 residues. The V end lost 7 bases, the J end lost 7 bases, and 15 bases lay between the germline ends. This CDR3 is CASIAAGDYTQYF. CDR3 DNA: TGTGCCAGCATCGCCGCAGGGGATTATACGCAGTATTTT.

This clonotype appeared many times. The chain couples TRBV28 to TRBJ2-7, with 11 bases aligning to TRBD2. Looked up from germline, CDR1 is MDHEN and CDR2 is SYDVKM. The V segment lost 5 bases and the J segment 1 base; nucleotides outside the gene matches: 7. The CDR3 extends over 16 amino acids. The CDR3 coding sequence is TGTGCCAGCAGTCTCTACAGACTAGCGGGATCCTACGAGCAGTACTTC. Translating gives CASSLYRLAGSYEQYF.

This clonotype occurred many times. The gene calls are TRBV20-1 and TRBJ1-6; D unresolved. Trimming shortened V by 1 base and J by 10 bases, and 14 bases separated the two germline ends. The CDR3 extends over 14 amino acids. CDR1 is DFQATT, CDR2 SNEGSKA, per germline (reference sequence). The CDR3 DNA reads as TGCAGTGCTAGAGGTTTTGGAGGGCGCTCACCCCTCCACTTT. Its protein product is CSARGFGGRSPLHF.

About this clonotype: One end of the junction varies from germline; a read error may be responsible. The chain carries TRBV12-3 or TRBV12-4 and TRBJ2-6; a possible D gene is TRBD1 (5 bases). CDR3 length equals 18 residues. The CDR3 DNA sequence: TGTGCCTGCAGGTCCGGGCAGGGCTTTGGCTCTGGGGCCAACGTCCTGACTTTC. Translated, it gives CACRSGQGFGSGANVLTF.

This clonotype is medium-sized by share. This chain connects TRBV10-3 to TRBJ2-7, with D possibly TRBD1 on 5 matching bases. Germline-derived CDR1 and CDR2 are ENHRY and SYGVKD. V was pared by 2 bases and J by 3 bases, with 8 bases between. This CDR3 is built from 13 residues. The CDR3 protein is CAISERGSYEQYF. The CDR3 DNA sequence: TGTGCCATCAGTGAGAGGGGAAGCTACGAGCAGTACTTC.

This clonotype was recorded at least ten times. The CDR3 spells CASSYGGPNGELFF. The CDR3 DNA is TGTGCCAGCAGTTATGGGGGACCCAACGGGGAGCTGTTTTTT. The chain employs TRBV27 and TRBJ2-2; D might be TRBD1 or TRBD2, each matching 5 bases. Trimming shortened V by 4 bases and J by 7 bases, and 13 bases separated the two germline ends. Germline V CDR1 and CDR2: MNHEY, SMNVEV (reference sequence). The CDR3 has 14 amino acids.

There are many counts of this clonotype. This rearrangement joins TRBV5-1 to TRBJ2-1, with D perhaps matching TRBD2 (5 bases). Trimming stripped 8 bases from V and 4 bases from J, with 13 bases between. Germline V gene sequence: CDR1 SGHRS, CDR2 YFSETQ. The length of the CDR3 is 13 residues. The CDR3 sequence: CASGGGLYNEQFF. CDR3 DNA sequence: TGCGCCAGTGGAGGTGGACTGTACAATGAGCAGTTCTTC.

This clonotype occurred a few times. V and J are TRBV11-2 and TRBJ1-1; D not resolved. This CDR3 contains 14 residues. The germline V gene encodes CDR1 SGHAT and CDR2 FQNNGV. V lost 1 base and J lost 4, with 10 bases in between. CDR3 sequence: CASSLAGGRTEAFF. CDR3 DNA: TGTGCCAGCAGCTTAGCTGGCGGACGCACTGAAGCTTTCTTT.

The sample holds many counts of this clonotype. The chain uses TRBV18 and TRBJ1-1; 7 bases are shared with TRBD1. This CDR3 spans 14 amino acids. CDR1 is KGHSH and CDR2 is LQKENI in the germline V gene. With V trimmed by 3 bases and J by 11 bases, 12 bases remained unmatched. This chain's CDR3 is CASSPETGQYGAFF. CDR3 DNA sequence: TGTGCCAGCTCACCGGAAACGGGACAGTACGGGGCTTTCTTT.

In its sample, this clonotype was seen a few times. The chain recombines TRBV4-3 with TRBJ2-7; D unresolved. The V and J ends lost 0 bases and 3 bases respectively, with 9 bases between them. CDR3 length equals 14 residues. The V gene's germline CDR1 is LGHNA and CDR2 YSLEER. CDR3 in amino acids: CASSQDFGHYEQYF. The DNA of the CDR3 is TGCGCCAGCAGCCAAGATTTTGGTCACTACGAGCAGTACTTC.

This clonotype was observed a handful of times. The chain recombines TRBV20-1 with TRBJ1-4; D uncertain. V was cut by 1 base and J by 5 bases, with 11 bases left in between. Germline CDR1 DFQATT, CDR2 SNEGSKA (reference sequence). The CDR3 loop spans 14 amino acids. CDR3 protein: CSARGPAENEKLFF. The CDR3 nucleotides are TGCAGTGCTAGAGGCCCAGCTGAGAATGAAAAACTGTTTTTT.

This clonotype was picked up many times. The chain couples TRBV29-1 to TRBJ1-3; tentative D call: TRBD1 (5 bases). CDR3 length: 15 residues. From germline, CDR1 is SQVTM and CDR2 ANQGSEA. V lost 1 base and J lost 3, with 13 bases in between. The CDR3 nucleotides read TGCAGCGTTGAAGGCCCCGAGGGGCATGGAAACACCATATATTTT. Protein: CSVEGPEGHGNTIYF. The full variable domain, its missing parts supplied by reference TRBV29-1 and TRBJ1-3, is SAVISQKPSRDICQRGTSLTIQCQVDSQVTMMFWYRQQPGQSLTLIATANQGSEATYESGFVIDKFPISRPNLTFSTLTVSNMSPEDSSIYLCSVEGPEGHGNTIYFGEGSWLTVV.

This clonotype was recorded at least ten times. This chain joins TRBV4-3 and TRBJ2-4; 9 positions agree with TRBD1. The CDR3 runs 18 residues. Per germline, CDR1 LGHNA and CDR2 YSLEER. Unmatched junction bases numbered 10, after V lost 4 bases and J lost 0 bases. Here the CDR3 DNA reads TGCGCCAGCAGCCCCAGGACAGGGGTTAATCTAGCCAAAAACATTCAGTACTTC. This sequence encodes CASSPRTGVNLAKNIQYF.

This clonotype was picked up many times. This sequence joins TRBV5-1 and TRBJ2-1; D is unclear. CDR1 SGHRS and CDR2 YFSETQ come from the germline V gene. V lost 1 base and J lost 8, with 7 bases in between. The CDR3 length is 12 residues. CDR3 sequence: CASSLIADEQFF. CDR3 nucleotides: TGCGCCAGCAGCTTGATTGCGGATGAGCAGTTCTTC.

This clonotype has just a few counts. This chain connects TRBV7-2 to TRBJ2-5; D is possibly TRBD2 (6 bases). The CDR3 contains 16 residues. Germline-derived CDR1 and CDR2 are SGHTA and FQGNSA. V gave up 1 base and J gave up 4 bases, with 16 bases separating them. The CDR3: CASSLGIGGTPETQYF. CDR3 in DNA: TGTGCCAGCAGCTTAGGGATCGGCGGGACGCCAGAGACCCAGTACTTC. Combining the CDR3 with reference TRBV7-2 and TRBJ2-5 gives the whole variable domain GAGVSQSPSNKVTEKGKDVELRCDPISGHTALYWYRQSLGQGLEFLIYFQGNSAPDKSGLPSDRFSAERTGGSVSTLTIQRTQQEDSAVYLCASSLGIGGTPETQYFGPGTRLLVL.

The table lists this clonotype with many counts. The J gene is TRBJ2-1, the V gene TRBV20-1; D may be TRBD1 or TRBD2 (6 bases each). This CDR3 is built from 11 residues. Germline V gene sequence: CDR1 DFQATT, CDR2 SNEGSKA (reference sequence). V was cut by 6 bases and J by 9 bases, with 12 bases left in between. CDR3: CSAVGGPEQFF. CDR3 DNA: TGCAGTGCCGTTGGGGGGCCTGAGCAGTTCTTC.

This clonotype has only a few counts. This chain links TRBV20-1 with TRBJ2-1; the D is unclear. The germline V and J ends were trimmed by 5 bases and 0 bases, with 17 bases remaining between them. Germline V gene data show CDR1 as DFQATT and CDR2 as SNEGSKA (reference sequence). This CDR3 has 16 amino acids. CDR3 protein: CSAPDPDMGSYNEQFF. As DNA, the CDR3 is TGCAGTGCTCCCGATCCCGACATGGGCTCCTACAATGAGCAGTTCTTC.

The chain joins TRBV9 to TRBJ2-2, with D perhaps TRBD2 (6 bases). CDR1 and CDR2 from the germline V gene are SGDLS and YYNGEE. The CDR3 is 13 residues long. V lost 7 bases, J lost 1 base, and 8 bases lay in between. The CDR3 DNA reads as TGTGCCAGCCGCGGGGTGAACACCGGGGAGCTGTTTTTT. Its translation is CASRGVNTGELFF.

This clonotype has a single count. Since a much larger clone is just one base distant, this may be a read error. CDR3 residues: CSARDLLVTDTQYF. The CDR3 coding sequence is TGCAGTGCTAGGGACTTACTTGTCACAGATACGCAGTATTTT. The chain joins TRBV20-1 to TRBJ2-3, with a possible D match to TRBD2 (5 bases). V shed 3 bases and J shed 2 bases, with 12 bases lying between them. CDR1 and CDR2 from the germline V gene are DFQATT and SNEGSKA (reference sequence). The CDR3 sequence is 14 residues long.

This clonotype was counted at least ten times. The CDR3 DNA follows: TGTGCCAGCAGCTTCCCAATTTTACAGGGGGCGGTCTCGCATGGGCAGTTCTTC. Translation: CASSFPILQGAVSHGQFF. The chain carries TRBV11-2 and TRBJ2-1; 9 nucleotides agree with TRBD1. Germline V lookup: CDR1 SGHAT, CDR2 FQNNGV. V lost 3 bases and J lost 12; bases outside the gene matches: 21. This CDR3 contains 18 residues.

This rearrangement joins TRBV6-5 to TRBJ2-2; unclear D gene. Looked up from germline, CDR1 is MNHEY and CDR2 is SVGAGI. The V gene lost 2 bases and the J gene lost 2 bases, with 6 bases spanning the gap. This CDR3 region has 14 residues. The CDR3 spells CASSYGVNTGELFF. The CDR3 coding sequence is TGTGCCAGCAGTTACGGGGTAAACACCGGGGAGCTGTTTTTT.

This clonotype showed up many times. The chain joins TRBV20-1 to TRBJ1-2, with 10 positions matching TRBD1. The CDR3 loop spans 13 amino acids. The J segment lost 6 bases and the V segment lost 7 bases, leaving 8 bases of the junction unmatched. Germline V CDR1 and CDR2: DFQATT, SNEGSKA (reference sequence). DNA for the CDR3: TGCAGTGTCCCGGACAGGGGGATTGATGGCTACACCTTC. Its protein product is CSVPDRGIDGYTF.

The sample holds a few counts of this clonotype. The CDR3 sequence is CASSLDRAETQYF. The CDR3 nucleotides read TGCGCCAGCAGCTTGGACAGGGCGGAGACCCAGTACTTC. V is TRBV5-1 and J is TRBJ2-5; weak D call: TRBD1 (6 bases). V was shortened by 0 bases and J by 5 bases, with 8 bases between the two germline ends. Germline V gives CDR1 SGHRS, CDR2 YFSETQ. The CDR3 sequence is 13 residues long.

This clonotype was detected ten times or more. The chain joins TRBV27 to TRBJ2-3; D may be TRBD2 (5 bases). The germline CDR1 and CDR2 sequences are MNHEY and SMNVEV (reference sequence). Trimming took off 6 bases at V and 9 bases at J, with 19 bases between the two ends. CDR3 size: 14 residues. CDR3 residues: CASSGLTRGETQYF. In nucleotides, the CDR3 is TGTGCCAGCAGCGGTCTTACCCGGGGAGAGACGCAGTATTTT.